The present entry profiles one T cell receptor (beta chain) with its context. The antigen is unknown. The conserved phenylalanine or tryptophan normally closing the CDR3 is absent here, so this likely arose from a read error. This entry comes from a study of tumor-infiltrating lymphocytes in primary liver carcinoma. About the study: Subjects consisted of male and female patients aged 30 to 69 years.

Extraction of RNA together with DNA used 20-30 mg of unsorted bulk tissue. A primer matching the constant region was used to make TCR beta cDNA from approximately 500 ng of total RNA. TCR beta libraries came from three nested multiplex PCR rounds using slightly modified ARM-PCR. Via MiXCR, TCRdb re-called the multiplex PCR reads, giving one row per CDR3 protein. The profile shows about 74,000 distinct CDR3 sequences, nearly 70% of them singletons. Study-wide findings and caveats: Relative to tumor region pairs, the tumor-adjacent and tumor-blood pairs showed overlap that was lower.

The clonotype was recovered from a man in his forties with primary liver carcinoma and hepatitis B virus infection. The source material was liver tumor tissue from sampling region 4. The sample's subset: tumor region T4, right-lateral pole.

This CDR3 is CASNYEAYEQYL. CDR3 nucleotides: TGTGCCAGCAATTACGAGGCCTACGAGCAGTACCTC. The rearrangement uses TRBV12-3 or TRBV12-4 and TRBJ2-7; D gene uncertain. The V end was cut by 7 bases, the J end by 2 bases, with 9 bases between. This CDR3 is 12 amino acids long.